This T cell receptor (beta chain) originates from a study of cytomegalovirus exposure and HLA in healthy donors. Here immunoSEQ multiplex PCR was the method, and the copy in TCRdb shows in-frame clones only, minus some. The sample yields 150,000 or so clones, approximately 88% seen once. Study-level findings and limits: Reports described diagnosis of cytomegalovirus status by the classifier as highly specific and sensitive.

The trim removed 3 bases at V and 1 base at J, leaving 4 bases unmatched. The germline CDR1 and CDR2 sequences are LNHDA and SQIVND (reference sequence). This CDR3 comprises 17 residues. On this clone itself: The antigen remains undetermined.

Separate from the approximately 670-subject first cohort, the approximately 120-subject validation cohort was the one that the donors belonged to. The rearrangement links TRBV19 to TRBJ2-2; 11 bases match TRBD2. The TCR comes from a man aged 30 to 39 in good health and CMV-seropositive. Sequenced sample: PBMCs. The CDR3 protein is CASSIEGLAGNTGELFF. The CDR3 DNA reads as TGTGCCAGTAGTATCGAAGGACTAGCGGGGAACACCGGGGAGCTGTTTTTT.